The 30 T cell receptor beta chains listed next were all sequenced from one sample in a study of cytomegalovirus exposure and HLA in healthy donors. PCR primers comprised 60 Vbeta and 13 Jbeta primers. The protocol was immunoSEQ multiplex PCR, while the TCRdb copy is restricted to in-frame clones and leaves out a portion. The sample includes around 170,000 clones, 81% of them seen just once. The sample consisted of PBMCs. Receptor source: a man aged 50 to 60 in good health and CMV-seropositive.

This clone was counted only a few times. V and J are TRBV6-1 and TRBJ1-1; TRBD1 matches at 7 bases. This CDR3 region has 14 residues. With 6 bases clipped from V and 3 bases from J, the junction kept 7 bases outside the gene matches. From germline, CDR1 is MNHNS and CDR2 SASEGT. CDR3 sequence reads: CASRRGTGDTEAFF. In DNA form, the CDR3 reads TGTGCCAGCAGGAGGGGAACAGGGGACACTGAAGCTTTCTTT.

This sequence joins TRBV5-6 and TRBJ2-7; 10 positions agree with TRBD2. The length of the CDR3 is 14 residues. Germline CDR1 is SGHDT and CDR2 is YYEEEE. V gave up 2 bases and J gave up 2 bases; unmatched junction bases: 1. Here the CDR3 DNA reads TGTGCCAGCAGCTTAGCGGGGGGGACCTACGAGCAGTACTTC. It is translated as CASSLAGGTYEQYF.

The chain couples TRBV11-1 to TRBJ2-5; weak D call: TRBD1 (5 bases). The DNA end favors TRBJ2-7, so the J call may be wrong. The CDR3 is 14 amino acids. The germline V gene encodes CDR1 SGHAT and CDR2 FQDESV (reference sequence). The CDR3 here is CASSLQGNSYEQYF. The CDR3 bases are TGTGCCAGCAGCTTGCAGGGTAACTCCTACGAGCAGTACTTC.

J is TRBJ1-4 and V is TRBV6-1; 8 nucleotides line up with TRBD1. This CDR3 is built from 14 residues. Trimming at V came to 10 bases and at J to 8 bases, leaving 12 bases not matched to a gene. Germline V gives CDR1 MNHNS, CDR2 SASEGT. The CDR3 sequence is CATRQGPSREKLFF. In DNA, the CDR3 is TGTGCCACCAGACAGGGGCCATCGCGGGAAAAACTGTTTTTT.

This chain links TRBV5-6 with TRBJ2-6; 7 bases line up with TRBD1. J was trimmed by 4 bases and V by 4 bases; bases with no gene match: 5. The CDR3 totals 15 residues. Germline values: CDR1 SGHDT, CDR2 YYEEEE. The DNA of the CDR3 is TGTGCCAGCAGCCCCACAGGGGTCGGGGCCAACGTCCTGACTTTC. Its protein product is CASSPTGVGANVLTF. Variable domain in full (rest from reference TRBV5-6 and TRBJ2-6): DAGVTQSPTHLIKTRGQQVTLRCSPKSGHDTVSWYQQALGQGPQFIFQYYEEEERQRGNFPDRFSGHQFPNYSSELNVNALLLGDSALYLCASSPTGVGANVLTFGAGSRLTVL.

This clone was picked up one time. The CDR3 here is CASSFRGGGTNEKLFF. As DNA, the CDR3 is TGTGCCAGCAGTTTCCGGGGAGGAGGAACTAATGAAAAACTGTTTTTT. The gene calls are TRBV27 and TRBJ1-4; D unresolved. With 3 bases removed from V and 1 base from J, the gap between germline ends came to 12 bases. The CDR3 is made up of 16 amino acids. Germline values: CDR1 MNHEY, CDR2 SMNVEV (reference sequence).

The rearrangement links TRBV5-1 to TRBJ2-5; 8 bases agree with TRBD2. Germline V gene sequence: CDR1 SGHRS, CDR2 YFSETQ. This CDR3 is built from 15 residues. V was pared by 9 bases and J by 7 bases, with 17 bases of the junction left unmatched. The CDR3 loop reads CAIRDVSGDAGTQYF. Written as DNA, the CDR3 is TGCGCCATCCGGGACGTTAGCGGGGATGCCGGGACCCAGTACTTC.

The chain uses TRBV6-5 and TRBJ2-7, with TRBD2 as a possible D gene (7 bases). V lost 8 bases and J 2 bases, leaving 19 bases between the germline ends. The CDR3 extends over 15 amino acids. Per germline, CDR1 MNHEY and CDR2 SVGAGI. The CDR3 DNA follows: TGTGCCAGCTCTTTAGGGAGGGGGGGAACCTACGAGCAGTACTTC. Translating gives CASSLGRGGTYEQYF.

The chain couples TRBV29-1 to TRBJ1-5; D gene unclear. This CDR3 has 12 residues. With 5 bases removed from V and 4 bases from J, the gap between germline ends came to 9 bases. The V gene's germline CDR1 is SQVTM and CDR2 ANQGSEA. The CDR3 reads CSVTLNNQPQHF. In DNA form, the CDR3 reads TGCAGCGTTACTCTCAATAATCAGCCCCAGCATTTT.

The CDR3 nucleotides are TGTGCCACCGGCCCCAGACAGGGGATGAACACCGGGGAGCTGTTTTTT. This encodes CATGPRQGMNTGELFF. The rearrangement uses TRBV27 and TRBJ2-2, with TRBD1 identical over 8 bases. Per germline, CDR1 MNHEY and CDR2 SMNVEV (reference sequence). CDR3 length: 16 amino acids. The ends lost 10 bases at V and 1 base at J; junction bases unmatched: 11.

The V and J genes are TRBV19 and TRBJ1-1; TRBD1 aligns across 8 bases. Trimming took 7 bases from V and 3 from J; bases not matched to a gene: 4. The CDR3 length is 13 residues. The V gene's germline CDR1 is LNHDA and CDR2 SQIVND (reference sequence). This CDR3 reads CASKNRGYTEAFF. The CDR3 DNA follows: TGTGCCAGTAAGAACAGGGGGTACACTGAAGCTTTCTTT.

This CDR3 is CASSRQASGETQYF. The CDR3 nucleotides read TGTGCCAGCAGCCGACAGGCCTCCGGGGAGACCCAGTACTTC. The chain employs TRBV5-4 and TRBJ2-5; D is perhaps TRBD1 (6 bases). The CDR3 is made up of 14 amino acids. The V gene lost 4 bases and the J gene lost 5 bases, with 15 bases spanning the gap. Germline assignment: CDR1 SGHNT and CDR2 YYREEE (reference sequence). Variable domain in full (rest from reference TRBV5-4 and TRBJ2-5): ETGVTQSPTHLIKTRGQQVTLRCSSQSGHNTVSWYQQALGQGPQFIFQYYREEENGRGNFPPRFSGLQFPNYSSELNVNALELDDSALYLCASSRQASGETQYFGPGTRLLVL.

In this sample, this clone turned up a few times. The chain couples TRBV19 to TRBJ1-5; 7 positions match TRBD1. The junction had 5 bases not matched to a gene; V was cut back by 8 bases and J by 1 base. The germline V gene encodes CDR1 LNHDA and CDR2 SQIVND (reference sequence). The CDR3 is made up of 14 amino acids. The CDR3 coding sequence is TGTGCCAGTGTCAAGGGACAGAGCAATCAGCCCCAGCATTTT. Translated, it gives CASVKGQSNQPQHF. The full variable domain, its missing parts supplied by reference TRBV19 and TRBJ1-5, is DGGITQSPKYLFRKEGQNVTLSCEQNLNHDAMYWYRQDPGQGLRLIYYSQIVNDFQKGDIAEGYSVSREKKESFPLTVTSAQKNPTAFYLCASVKGQSNQPQHFGDGTRLSIL.

The CDR3 sequence is CANSRDYNEQFF. The CDR3 DNA follows: TGTGCCAACTCCCGGGACTACAATGAGCAGTTCTTC. The rearrangement links TRBV6-1 to TRBJ2-1, with D possibly being TRBD2 (5 bases). Germline values: CDR1 MNHNS, CDR2 SASEGT. This CDR3 is built from 12 residues. Trimming left V 10 bases short and J 3 bases short, with 10 bases between.

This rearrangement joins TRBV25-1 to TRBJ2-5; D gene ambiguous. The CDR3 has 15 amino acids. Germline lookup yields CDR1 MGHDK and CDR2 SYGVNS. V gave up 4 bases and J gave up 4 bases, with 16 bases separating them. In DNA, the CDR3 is TGTGCCAGCAGTGCGTTAGGCGGTCTAGGAGAGACCCAGTACTTC. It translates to CASSALGGLGETQYF. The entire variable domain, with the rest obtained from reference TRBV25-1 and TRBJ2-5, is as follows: EADIYQTPRYLVIGTGKKITLECSQTMGHDKMYWYQQDPGMELHLIHYSYGVNSTEKGDLSSESTVSRIRTEHFPLTLESARPSHTSQYLCASSALGGLGETQYFGPGTRLLVL.

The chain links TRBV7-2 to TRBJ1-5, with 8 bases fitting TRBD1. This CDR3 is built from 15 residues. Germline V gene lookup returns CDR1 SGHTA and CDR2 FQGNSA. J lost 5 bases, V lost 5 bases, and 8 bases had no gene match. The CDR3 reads CASSPSSQGDQPQHF. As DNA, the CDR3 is TGTGCCAGCAGCCCGTCCTCACAGGGGGATCAGCCCCAGCATTTT.

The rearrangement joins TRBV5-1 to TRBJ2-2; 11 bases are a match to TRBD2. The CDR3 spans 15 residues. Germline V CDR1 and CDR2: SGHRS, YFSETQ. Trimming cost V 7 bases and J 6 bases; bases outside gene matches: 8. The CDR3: CASGQRTSGSGELFF. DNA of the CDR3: TGCGCCAGCGGCCAACGGACTAGCGGGTCCGGGGAGCTGTTTTTT.

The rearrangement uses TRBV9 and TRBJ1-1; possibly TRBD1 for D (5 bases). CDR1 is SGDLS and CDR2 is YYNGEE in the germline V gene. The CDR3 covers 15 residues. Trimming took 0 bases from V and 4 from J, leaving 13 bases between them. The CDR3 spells CASSVVGQGGTEAFF. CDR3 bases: TGTGCCAGCAGCGTAGTGGGGCAGGGAGGCACTGAAGCTTTCTTT.

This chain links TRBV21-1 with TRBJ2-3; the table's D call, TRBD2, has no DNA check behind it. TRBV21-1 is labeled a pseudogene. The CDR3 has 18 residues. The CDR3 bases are TGTGCCAGCTTAAAACCTCCTGCGGGGTCGTCGAGCACAGATACGCAGTATTTT. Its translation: CASLKPPAGSSSTDTQYF.

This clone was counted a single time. CDR3 nucleotide sequence: TGTGCCAAAAATCCCCAGACAGGGATGAACACCGGGGAGCTGTTTTTT. It yields the protein CAKNPQTGMNTGELFF. The chain couples TRBV21-1 to TRBJ2-2; the D segment call TRBD1 is taken from the table without a DNA check. TRBV21-1 is a recognized pseudogene. The CDR3 is 16 residues long.

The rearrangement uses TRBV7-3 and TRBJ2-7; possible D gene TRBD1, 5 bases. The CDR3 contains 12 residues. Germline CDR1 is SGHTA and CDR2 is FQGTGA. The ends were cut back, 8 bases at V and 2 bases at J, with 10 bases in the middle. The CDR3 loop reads CASPWGPYEQYF. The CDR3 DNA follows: TGTGCCAGCCCCTGGGGCCCCTACGAGCAGTACTTC.

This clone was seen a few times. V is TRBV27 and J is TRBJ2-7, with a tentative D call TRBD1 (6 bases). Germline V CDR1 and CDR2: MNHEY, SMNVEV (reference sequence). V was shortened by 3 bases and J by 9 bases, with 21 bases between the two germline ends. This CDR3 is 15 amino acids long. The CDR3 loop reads CASSLSGQPFRGQYF. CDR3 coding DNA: TGTGCCAGCAGTTTGTCGGGACAACCCTTCCGCGGGCAGTACTTC.

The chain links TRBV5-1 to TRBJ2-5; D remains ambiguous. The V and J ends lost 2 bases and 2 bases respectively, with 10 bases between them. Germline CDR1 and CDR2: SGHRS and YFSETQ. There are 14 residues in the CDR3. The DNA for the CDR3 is TGCGCCAGCAGCTTTACAGTAGTACAAGAGACCCAGTACTTC. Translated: CASSFTVVQETQYF.

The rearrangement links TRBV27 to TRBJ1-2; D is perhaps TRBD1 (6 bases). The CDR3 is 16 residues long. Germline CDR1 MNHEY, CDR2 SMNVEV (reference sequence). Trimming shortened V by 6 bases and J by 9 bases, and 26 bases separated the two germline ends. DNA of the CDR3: TGTGCCAGCAGCCCCTGGACTAGGGCCGGGACAAATAGCTACACCTTC. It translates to CASSPWTRAGTNSYTF.

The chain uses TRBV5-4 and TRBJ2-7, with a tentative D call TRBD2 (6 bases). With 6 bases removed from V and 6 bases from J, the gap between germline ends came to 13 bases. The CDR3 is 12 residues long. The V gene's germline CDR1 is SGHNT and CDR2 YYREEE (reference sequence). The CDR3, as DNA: TGTGCCAGCACCATCCGGGGGAGCGAGCAGTACTTC. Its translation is CASTIRGSEQYF.

CDR3 in DNA: TGTGCCAGCAGACCCAGTGGTGAAAAACTGTTTTTT. Translating gives CASRPSGEKLFF. The rearrangement links TRBV2 to TRBJ1-4; no clear D. Trimming left V 6 bases short and J 7 bases short, with 9 bases between. Germline values: CDR1 SNHLY, CDR2 FYNNEI. The CDR3 is 12 residues long.

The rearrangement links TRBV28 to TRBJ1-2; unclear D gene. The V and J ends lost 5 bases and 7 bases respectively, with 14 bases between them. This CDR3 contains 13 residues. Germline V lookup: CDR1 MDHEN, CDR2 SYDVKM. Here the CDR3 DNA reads TGTGCCAGCAGTCCTCGTCGGGTGGGTGGCTACACCTTC. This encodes CASSPRRVGGYTF.

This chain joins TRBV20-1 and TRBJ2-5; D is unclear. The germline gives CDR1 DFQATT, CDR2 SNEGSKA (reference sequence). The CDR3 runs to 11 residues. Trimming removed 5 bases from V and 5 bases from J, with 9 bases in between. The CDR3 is CSAFFSETQYF. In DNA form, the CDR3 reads TGCAGTGCTTTTTTTTCGGAGACCCAGTACTTC.

CDR3 DNA: TGTGCCAGCACCTCGACAGGGAGTAATGAAAAACTGTTTTTT. Residues: CASTSTGSNEKLFF. The chain employs TRBV28 and TRBJ1-4; TRBD1 agrees at 7 bases. J gave up 4 bases and V 7 bases, and 6 bases lay outside the gene matches. There are 14 residues in the CDR3. Germline values: CDR1 MDHEN, CDR2 SYDVKM. The full variable domain, rest sourced from reference TRBV28 and TRBJ1-4, is DVKVTQSSRYLVKRTGEKVFLECVQDMDHENMFWYRQDPGLGLRLIYFSYDVKMKEKGDIPEGYSVSREKKERFSLILESASTNQTSMYLCASTSTGSNEKLFFGSGTQLSVL.

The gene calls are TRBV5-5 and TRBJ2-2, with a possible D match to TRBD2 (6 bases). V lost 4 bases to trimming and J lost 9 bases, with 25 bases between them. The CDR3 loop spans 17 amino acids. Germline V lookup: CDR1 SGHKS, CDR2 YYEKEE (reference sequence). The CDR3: CASSPEVRGGIVWELFF. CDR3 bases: TGTGCCAGCAGCCCGGAGGTCCGGGGAGGAATTGTTTGGGAGCTGTTTTTT. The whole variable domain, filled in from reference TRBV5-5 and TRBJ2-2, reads DAGVTQSPTHLIKTRGQQVTLRCSPISGHKSVSWYQQVLGQGPQFIFQYYEKEERGRGNFPDRFSARQFPNYSSELNVNALLLGDSALYLCASSPEVRGGIVWELFFGEGSRLTVL.